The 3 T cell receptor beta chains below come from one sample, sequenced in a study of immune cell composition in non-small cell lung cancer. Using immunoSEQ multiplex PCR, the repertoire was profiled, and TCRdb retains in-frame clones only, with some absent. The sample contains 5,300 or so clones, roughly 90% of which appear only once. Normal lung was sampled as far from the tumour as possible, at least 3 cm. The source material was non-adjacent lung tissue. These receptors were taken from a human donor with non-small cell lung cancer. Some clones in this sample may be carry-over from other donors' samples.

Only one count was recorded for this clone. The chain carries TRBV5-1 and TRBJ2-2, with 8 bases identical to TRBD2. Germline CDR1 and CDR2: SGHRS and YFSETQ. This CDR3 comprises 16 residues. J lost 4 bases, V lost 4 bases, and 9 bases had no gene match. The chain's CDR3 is CASSASPGTSTGELFF. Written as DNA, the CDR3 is TGCGCCAGCAGCGCGTCCCCCGGGACTAGCACCGGGGAGCTGTTTTTT.

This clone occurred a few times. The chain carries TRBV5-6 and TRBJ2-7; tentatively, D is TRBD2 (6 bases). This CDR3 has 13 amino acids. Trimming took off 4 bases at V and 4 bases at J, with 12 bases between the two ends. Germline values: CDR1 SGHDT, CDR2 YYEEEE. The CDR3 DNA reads TGTGCCAGCAGCCCCTCCCTAGCGTACGAGCAGTACTTC. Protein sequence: CASSPSLAYEQYF.

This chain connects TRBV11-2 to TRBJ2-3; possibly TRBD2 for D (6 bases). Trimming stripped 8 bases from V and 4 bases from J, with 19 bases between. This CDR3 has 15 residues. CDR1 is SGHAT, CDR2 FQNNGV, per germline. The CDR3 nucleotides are TGTGCCAGCGGATCGCAGGCGGGATCAGCAGATACGCAGTATTTT. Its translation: CASGSQAGSADTQYF.